These 15 T cell receptor beta chains came from one sample sequenced in a study of vaccination and CD4 T cells after COVID-19. Scientists ran DNA taken from cultured CD4+ T cells through the Oncomine TCR Beta short-read assay for sequencing. MiXCR was run by TCRdb on the PCR reads, yielding one entry per CDR3 protein. This table holds 25,000 or so distinct CDR3 sequences, approximately 40% found once. No antigen is known for these receptors. As for treatment: 10-day PBMC culture with coronavirus spike peptide pools or control peptides (ViraFEST assay). The sequenced sample was CD4+ T cells from blood, cultured in vitro. The receptors were sampled from a human donor who had recovered from COVID-19.

This rearrangement joins TRBV7-2 to TRBJ2-5; 7 bases map to TRBD1. The CDR3 consists of 14 residues. Germline CDR1 is SGHTA and CDR2 is FQGNSA. The V and J ends lost 11 bases and 3 bases, in that order; junction bases with no gene match: 12. The CDR3, as DNA: TGTGCCTCTCGGCAGGGGGTGGTCAAAGAGACCCAGTACTTC. Amino acids: CASRQGVVKETQYF.

The chain carries TRBV20-1 and TRBJ2-7; unclear D gene. Trimming stripped 6 bases from V and 3 bases from J, with 9 bases between. Germline loops: CDR1 DFQATT, CDR2 SNEGSKA (reference sequence). This CDR3 spans 11 amino acids. CDR3 nucleotide sequence: TGCAGTGCCCGTAAGGACTACGAGCAGTACTTC. Its translation is CSARKDYEQYF.

This clonotype was observed a few times. The chain employs TRBV7-2 and TRBJ2-5; weak D call: TRBD2 (5 bases). The CDR3 extends over 14 amino acids. Looked up from germline, CDR1 is SGHTA and CDR2 is FQGNSA. The V end was cut by 2 bases, the J end by 1 base, with 8 bases between. For the CDR3, the DNA is TGTGCCAGCAGCTTAATGGGGAGCCAAGAGACCCAGTACTTC. Amino acid sequence: CASSLMGSQETQYF.

V gene TRBV18 combines with J gene TRBJ2-5; D is unresolved. Germline V gene data show CDR1 as KGHSH and CDR2 as LQKENI. Trimming took 1 base from V and 4 from J, leaving 7 bases between them. The CDR3 totals 13 residues. CDR3 protein: CASSPQGRETQYF. CDR3 sequence (DNA): TGTGCCAGCTCACCACAAGGGCGAGAGACCCAGTACTTC.

This clonotype has a single count. The CDR3 region has the DNA TGTGCCACCAGCAGAGAGGGACAGGGGGCGAGGTACGAGCAGTACTTC. Its protein is CATSREGQGARYEQYF. The rearrangement links TRBV15 to TRBJ2-7; TRBD1 agrees at 12 bases. Germline V gene data show CDR1 as LNHNV and CDR2 as YYDKDF (reference sequence). The CDR3 has 16 residues. V shed 0 bases, J shed 4 bases, and the junction held 4 bases outside the gene matches. Using reference TRBV15 and TRBJ2-7 for the parts outside the CDR3, the full variable domain is DAMVIQNPRYQVTQFGKPVTLSCSQTLNHNVMYWYQQKSSQAPKLLFHYYDKDFNNEADTPDNFQSRRPNTSFCFLDIRSPGLGDTAMYLCATSREGQGARYEQYFGPGTRLTVT.

This clonotype was picked up a small number of times. The gene calls are TRBV19 and TRBJ1-1; TRBD1 matches at 11 bases. The CDR3 is made up of 16 amino acids. Germline CDR1 LNHDA, CDR2 SQIVND (reference sequence). Unmatched junction bases numbered 5, after V lost 1 base and J lost 4 bases. DNA of the CDR3: TGTGCCAGTAGTATAGGCGGACAGGGGGCGGGCACTGAAGCTTTCTTT. Residues: CASSIGGQGAGTEAFF.

This clonotype was observed a few times. V usage is TRBV7-2 and J usage is TRBJ2-2, with a weak D call TRBD2 (6 bases). This CDR3 is 14 amino acids long. V shed 5 bases and J shed 4 bases, with 11 bases lying between them. Germline CDR1 SGHTA, CDR2 FQGNSA. The CDR3 spells CASSRWRGTGELFF. Here the CDR3 DNA reads TGTGCCAGCAGCAGATGGAGGGGCACCGGGGAGCTGTTTTTT.

This clonotype was counted a few times. The V gene is TRBV7-9, the J gene TRBJ2-1, with TRBD2 matching 7 bases. Trimming removed 0 bases from V and 9 bases from J; junction bases left unmatched: 11. Per the germline V gene, CDR1 is SEHNR and CDR2 is FQNEAQ (reference sequence). The CDR3 loop spans 16 amino acids. CDR3 nucleotides: TGTGCCAGCAGCTTAGCGGGTGGGACCGGGGGGACTGAGCAGTTCTTC. Translated: CASSLAGGTGGTEQFF.

The V call is TRBV12-3 or TRBV12-4, the J call TRBJ2-5, with unresolved D. Trimming pared 3 bases from V and 9 bases from J, leaving 14 bases between. CDR3 size: 13 residues. The CDR3 nucleotides read TGTGCCAGCAGTTTGACACCCCAAGGGCCCCAGTACTTC. Encoded protein: CASSLTPQGPQYF.

This clonotype was seen a handful of times. The chain is built from TRBV14 and TRBJ2-7; 7 nucleotides agree with TRBD1. The CDR3 consists of 16 residues. Per germline, CDR1 SGHDN and CDR2 FVKESK. V trimming: 0 bases; J trimming: 0 bases; junction bases outside the gene matches: 5. The CDR3 sequence is CASSQDYRGSSYEQYF. The CDR3 region has the DNA TGTGCCAGCAGCCAAGATTACAGGGGTAGCTCCTACGAGCAGTACTTC.

V is TRBV10-1 and J is TRBJ1-5; D possibly corresponds to TRBD1 (5 bases). Trimming shortened V by 0 bases and J by 6 bases, and 9 bases separated the two germline ends. This CDR3 comprises 14 residues. Germline CDR1 is WNHNN and CDR2 is SYGVQD (reference sequence). CDR3 sequence: CASSESGVPQPQHF. The CDR3 nucleotides are TGCGCCAGCAGTGAGTCAGGGGTTCCTCAGCCCCAGCATTTT.

V usage is TRBV7-2 and J usage is TRBJ2-3, with TRBD2 matching over 13 bases. There are 17 residues in the CDR3. V was pared by 4 bases and J by 7 bases, with 11 bases of the junction left unmatched. Germline V gene lookup returns CDR1 SGHTA and CDR2 FQGNSA. CDR3 amino acids: CASSSTLLAGGSNTQYF. In DNA form, the CDR3 reads TGTGCCAGCAGCTCCACACTACTAGCGGGAGGGAGCAATACGCAGTATTTT. The full variable domain, its missing parts supplied by reference TRBV7-2 and TRBJ2-3, is GAGVSQSPSNKVTEKGKDVELRCDPISGHTALYWYRQSLGQGLEFLIYFQGNSAPDKSGLPSDRFSAERTGGSVSTLTIQRTQQEDSAVYLCASSSTLLAGGSNTQYFGPGTRLTVL.

The chain is built from TRBV20-1 and TRBJ2-7, with 10 bases aligning to TRBD2. This CDR3 is built from 15 residues. The J segment lost 2 bases and the V segment lost 1 base, leaving 5 bases of the junction unmatched. The germline CDR1 and CDR2 sequences are DFQATT and SNEGSKA (reference sequence). The CDR3 reads CSARVLAGSTYEQYF. Here the CDR3 DNA reads TGCAGTGCTAGAGTACTAGCGGGAAGCACCTACGAGCAGTACTTC.

The rearrangement uses TRBV28 and TRBJ1-2; TRBD1 might be the D (5 bases). The CDR3 runs to 15 residues. The V gene lost 4 bases and the J gene lost 2 bases, with 14 bases spanning the gap. CDR1 and CDR2 from the germline V gene are MDHEN and SYDVKM. CDR3 in DNA: TGTGCCAGCAGTTCCTCCGGGACGTTCAACTATGGCTACACCTTC. Residues: CASSSSGTFNYGYTF.

This sequence joins TRBV29-1 and TRBJ1-2; D not resolved. There are 12 residues in the CDR3. The V and J ends lost 3 bases and 0 bases respectively, with 5 bases between them. The V gene's germline CDR1 is SQVTM and CDR2 ANQGSEA. Here the CDR3 reads CSVDQANYGYTF. As DNA, the CDR3 is TGCAGCGTTGACCAGGCTAACTATGGCTACACCTTC.